The 9 T cell receptor beta chains listed next were all sequenced from one sample in a study of shared clonotypes between healthy human individuals. Sequencing used immunoSEQ multiplex PCR; TCRdb keeps in-frame clones, though not all of them. The sample includes approximately 2.1 million clones, 85% to 95% of them seen just once. The sample taken for sequencing was naive CD4+ T cells from PBMCs. The subset is: CD45RA+ positively selected. Receptor source: a man between 18 and 29 years old in good health. Some clones in this sample may be carry-over from other donors' samples.

Points on this clone: Other DNA sequences of this sample code for an identical CDR3. This chain links TRBV29-1 with TRBJ2-1; D gene ambiguous. From germline, CDR1 is SQVTM and CDR2 ANQGSEA. V was cut by 4 bases and J by 4 bases, with 5 bases left in between. This CDR3 is 11 amino acids long. The CDR3 region is CSVAGYNEQFF. For the CDR3, the DNA is TGCAGCGTTGCCGGATACAATGAGCAGTTCTTC.

The chain employs TRBV6-6 and TRBJ2-7; 7 nucleotides line up with TRBD2. V lost 0 bases and J lost 2; bases outside the gene matches: 7. In germline, CDR1 is MNHNY, CDR2 SVGAGI (reference sequence). The CDR3 is 16 amino acids. For the CDR3, the DNA is TGTGCCAGCAGTTACTCCCGGGACTACGGGACCTACGAGCAGTACTTC. Residues: CASSYSRDYGTYEQYF.

Details on this clone: Other DNA sequences in this sample translate to the same CDR3. The chain recombines TRBV16 with TRBJ1-5, with unresolved D. CDR1 KGHSY and CDR2 FQNENV come from the germline V gene. Deletions cut 0 bases from V and 4 bases from J, with 4 bases between. The CDR3 consists of 13 residues. This CDR3 reads CASSQSRNQPQHF. The DNA of the CDR3 is TGTGCCAGCAGCCAATCGCGTAATCAGCCCCAGCATTTT. Supplemented by reference TRBV16 and TRBJ1-5, the full variable domain reads GEEVAQTPKHLVRGEGQKAKLYCAPIKGHSYVFWYQQVLKNEFKFLISFQNENVFDETGMPKERFSAKCLPNSPCSLEIQATKLEDSAVYFCASSQSRNQPQHFGDGTRLSIL.

The gene calls are TRBV4-2 and TRBJ2-1; 16 bases align to TRBD2. The germline V gene has CDR1 LGHNA and CDR2 YNFKEQ. V trimming: 6 bases; J trimming: 7 bases; junction bases outside the gene matches: 6. The CDR3 contains 16 residues. The DNA for the CDR3 is TGTGCCAGCAGGGCGGGACTAGCGGGAGGGAGAAATGAGCAGTTCTTC. Amino acids: CASRAGLAGGRNEQFF.

The chain joins TRBV4-2 to TRBJ1-1, with 8 bases matching TRBD1. The CDR3 covers 15 residues. V shed 0 bases, J shed 8 bases, and the junction held 8 bases outside the gene matches. Germline V gene lookup returns CDR1 LGHNA and CDR2 YNFKEQ. Here the CDR3 DNA reads TGTGCCAGCAGCCAAGATAGGGGGACAGGTAGGGAAGCTTTCTTT. This codes for CASSQDRGTGREAFF.

The V and J genes are TRBV30 and TRBJ1-5; no clear D. Germline lookup yields CDR1 GTSNPN and CDR2 SVGIG (reference sequence). This CDR3 comprises 13 residues. V dropped 3 bases and J dropped 4 bases, with 10 bases sitting between them. In nucleotides, the CDR3 is TGTGCCTGGAGCTGGACCGTGAATCAGCCCCAGCATTTT. Its protein product is CAWSWTVNQPQHF.

Points on this clone: This sample also contains other DNA sequences that code for the same CDR3. The chain carries TRBV9 and TRBJ2-2, with D unresolved. The CDR3 loop spans 14 amino acids. Germline V CDR1 and CDR2: SGDLS, YYNGEE. With 0 bases removed from V and 2 bases from J, the gap between germline ends came to 5 bases. The CDR3 region is CASSVGHNTGELFF. The CDR3 DNA reads as TGTGCCAGCAGCGTAGGACACAACACCGGGGAGCTGTTTTTT.

On this clone itself: A read error may account for a junction end that differs from germline. The chain employs TRBV7-9 and TRBJ2-7; 7 bases match TRBD2. CDR1 and CDR2 from the germline V gene are SEHNR and FQNEAQ (reference sequence). This CDR3 contains 15 residues. The CDR3 reads CASSPIAGYSHEQYF. The DNA of the CDR3 is TGTGCCAGCAGCCCCATAGCGGGTTACTCCCACGAGCAGTACTTC. Full variable domain (remainder filled in from reference TRBV7-9 and TRBJ2-7): DTGVSQNPRHKITKRGQNVTFRCDPISEHNRLYWYRQTLGQGPEFLTYFQNEAQLEKSRLLSDRFSAERPKGSFSTLEIQRTEQGDSAMYLCASSPIAGYSHEQYFGPGTRLTVT.

The V and J genes are TRBV7-9 and TRBJ2-2, with 8 bases lining up with TRBD2. There are 15 residues in the CDR3. Germline values: CDR1 SEHNR, CDR2 FQNEAQ (reference sequence). Germline trimming cut 3 bases from V and 5 bases from J; bases unmatched to any gene: 5. The CDR3 reads CASSFGTRRTGELFF. CDR3 DNA: TGTGCCAGCAGCTTCGGGACTAGGCGTACCGGGGAGCTGTTTTTT.